This T cell receptor beta chain is drawn from a study of blood T cell repertoires in COVID-19. CDR1 is SEHNR, CDR2 FQNEAQ, per germline (reference sequence). Losses at the gene ends were 4 bases for V and 4 bases for J; bases not matched to a gene: 8. The CDR3 extends over 15 amino acids. Original handling: By means of reference gene primer amplification, nucleated cell counts were estimated. Using immunoSEQ multiplex PCR, the repertoire was profiled, and TCRdb retains in-frame clones only, with some absent. That table gives V, J and clone size, and the DNA gave D and trimming. Found here are fewer than 350,000 clones, approximately 86% of them singletons; the top ten hold approximately 2%.

This TCR derives from a woman in her thirties who had recovered from COVID-19. The chain is built from TRBV7-9 and TRBJ1-1, with 8 bases identical to TRBD1. The sample taken for sequencing was peripheral blood. The CDR3 nucleotides are TGTGCCAGCAGCTCGCCAGGACAGGGCGGCACTGAAGCTTTCTTT. Protein product: CASSSPGQGGTEAFF.